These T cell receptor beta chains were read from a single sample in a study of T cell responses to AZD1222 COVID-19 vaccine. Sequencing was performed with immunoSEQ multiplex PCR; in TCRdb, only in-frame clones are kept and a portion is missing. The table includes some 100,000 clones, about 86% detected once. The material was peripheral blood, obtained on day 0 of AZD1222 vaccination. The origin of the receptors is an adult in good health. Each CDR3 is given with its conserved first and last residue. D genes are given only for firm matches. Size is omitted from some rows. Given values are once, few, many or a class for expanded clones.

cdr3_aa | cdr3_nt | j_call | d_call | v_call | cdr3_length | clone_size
CASSALTGGLTDTQYF | TGTGCCAGCAGCGCCCTGACAGGGGGCCTTACAGATACGCAGTATTTT | TRBJ2-3 | TRBD1 | TRBV9 | 16 | once
CASSYSGAGAPETQYF | TGTGCCAGCAGTTACTCCGGGGCGGGGGCCCCAGAGACCCAGTACTTC | TRBJ2-5 | . | TRBV6-5 | 16 | .
CASRGVLSHGYTF | TGTGCCAGCAGGGGGGTCCTTTCGCATGGCTACACCTTC | TRBJ1-2 | . | TRBV2 | 13 | .
CASSFQGQGPNYGYTF | TGTGCCAGCAGTTTCCAAGGACAGGGGCCTAACTATGGCTACACCTTC | TRBJ1-2 | TRBD1 | TRBV28 | 16 | .
CASSTTGTGIYTGELFF | TGTGCCAGCAGTACAACCGGGACAGGGATTTACACCGGGGAGCTGTTTTTT | TRBJ2-2 | TRBD1 | TRBV2 | 17 | .
CASSQGQGRGSSYEQYF | TGTGCCAGCAGCCAGGGGCAGGGCAGGGGAAGCTCCTACGAGCAGTACTTC | TRBJ2-7 | . | TRBV3-1/TRBV3-2 | 17 | .
CASTGTSGPYEQYF | TGTGCCAGCACCGGGACTAGCGGGCCTTACGAGCAGTACTTC | TRBJ2-7 | TRBD2 | TRBV6-4 | 14 | .
CASSLVAGGSYNSPLHF | TGCGCCAGCAGCTTGGTTGCAGGGGGCTCCTATAATTCACCCCTCCACTTT | TRBJ1-6 | TRBD1 | TRBV5-1 | 17 | .
CASSEMGHNNSPLHF | TGTGCCAGCAGTGAGATGGGACATAATAATTCACCCCTCCACTTT | TRBJ1-6 | . | TRBV7-2 | 15 | .
CASSVGSGRGPINEQFF | TGTGCCAGCAGCGTAGGGTCCGGGAGGGGACCCATCAATGAGCAGTTCTTC | TRBJ2-1 | TRBD2 | TRBV9 | 17 | .
CASSYSGRRTEAFF | TGTGCCAGCAGTTACTCGGGGCGCCGAACTGAAGCTTTCTTT | TRBJ1-1 | . | TRBV6-5 | 14 | .
CASSLLGTDNEKLFF | TGTGCCAGCAGCTTGCTCGGGACTGATAATGAAAAACTGTTTTTT | TRBJ1-4 | . | TRBV5-4 | 15 | .
CASSSSGYEQFF | TGTGCCAGCAGTTCCTCCGGGTATGAGCAGTTCTTC | TRBJ2-1 | . | TRBV6-5 | 12 | .
CASSTLTGGNYGYTF | TGTGCCAGCAGTACCCTGACAGGGGGCAACTATGGCTACACCTTC | TRBJ1-2 | TRBD1 | TRBV28 | 15 | .
CASSSPGDATYGYTF | TGTGCCAGCAGCTCCCCAGGGGACGCAACATATGGCTACACCTTC | TRBJ1-2 | . | TRBV27 | 15 | .
CASSQDSSPGGYNSPLHF | TGCGCCAGCAGCCAAGACTCGAGCCCAGGGGGCTATAATTCACCCCTCCACTTT | TRBJ1-6 | TRBD1 | TRBV4-3 | 18 | .
CSVEKIDRGWAKTQYF | TGCAGCGTTGAAAAAATTGACAGGGGGTGGGCGAAGACCCAGTACTTC | TRBJ2-5 | TRBD1 | TRBV29-1 | 16 | once